The 15 T cell receptor beta chains presented below share a single source sample, sequenced in a study of tumor-infiltrating lymphocytes in primary liver carcinoma. The study co-extracted DNA and RNA from 20-30 mg of unsorted bulk tissue. TCR beta cDNA was made from 400 to 500 ng total RNA with a constant-region primer. Slightly modified ARM-PCR with three nested multiplex PCR rounds yielded TCR beta libraries. TRBV1-TRBV30 forward and Cbeta reverse primers drove the first two roughly 9-cycle rounds. TCRdb reprocessed the multiplex PCR reads via MiXCR and lists one record per CDR3 protein. Of about 120,000 distinct CDR3 sequences detected, 65% appear once; the ten largest clones hold 9.3%. Sequenced material: liver tumor tissue from sampling region 1. Noted subset: tumor region T1, superior pole. These receptors all come from a woman aged 60-70 years with primary liver carcinoma and hepatitis B virus infection.

The sample holds a few counts of this clonotype. The rearrangement links TRBV28 to TRBJ2-7; D gene ambiguous. Trimming pared 5 bases from V and 8 bases from J, leaving 16 bases between. The CDR3 totals 13 residues. Germline CDR1 reads MDHEN; CDR2 reads SYDVKM. CDR3 coding DNA: TGTGCCAGCAGTGTCGTTGGGCGGTTTAAGCAGTACTTC. It is translated as CASSVVGRFKQYF.

This clonotype was recorded a few times. J is TRBJ2-7 and V is TRBV28; 7 bases match TRBD2. CDR1 and CDR2 (germline): MDHEN, SYDVKM. The ends lost 5 bases at V and 7 bases at J; junction bases unmatched: 11. The CDR3 covers 14 residues. The chain's CDR3 is CASSPPGEGGEQYF. CDR3 coding DNA: TGTGCCAGCAGTCCGCCCGGGGAGGGTGGGGAGCAGTACTTC.

In regard to this clonotype: Sequence at one end of the junction differs from germline and may be a read error. This chain connects TRBV11-2 to TRBJ2-2; D is unclear. Germline CDR1 reads SGHAT; CDR2 reads FQNNGV. The CDR3 extends over 14 amino acids. The CDR3 DNA reads TGTGCCAGCAGTCCAGGAGTGGTTACCGTGGAGCTGTTTTTT. Translation: CASSPGVVTVELFF.

Note on this clonotype: This clone may be a read error of a much larger clone one base away. The rearrangement links TRBV28 to TRBJ2-3; 7 nucleotides align to TRBD1. This CDR3 has 18 amino acids. Per the germline V gene, CDR1 is MDHEN and CDR2 is SYDVKM. Here the CDR3 DNA reads TGTTCCAGCAGTTTAACGCCCCAGGGCAGGGGGTTCACAGATACGCAGTATTTT. It codes for CSSSLTPQGRGFTDTQYF.

Of note for this clonotype: A read error is possible here, since a much larger clone lies one base away. The chain is built from TRBV4-1 and TRBJ1-1, with D maybe TRBD1 (5 bases). The V gene lost 0 bases and the J gene lost 4 bases, with 15 bases spanning the gap. The CDR3 has 16 amino acids. The germline CDR1 and CDR2 sequences are MGHRA and YSYEKL. The CDR3: CASSQDRRGTSTEAFF. CDR3 coding DNA: TGCGCCAGCAGCCAAGATCGTCGGGGGACGAGCACTGAAGCTTTCTTT.

Comments on this clonotype: This may be a read error, as it is one base from a much larger clone. The chain carries TRBV12-3 or TRBV12-4 and TRBJ2-3; either TRBD1 or TRBD2 may fit D (5 bases each). CDR3 length: 15 residues. The CDR3, as DNA: TGTACCAGCAGTTTTGGGGGAGAGAGCACAGATACGCAGTATTTT. Its translation is CTSSFGGESTDTQYF.

The genes are TRBV2 and TRBJ2-6; the D gene is possibly TRBD2 (6 bases). The germline V gene has CDR1 SNHLY and CDR2 FYNNEI. The CDR3 extends over 16 amino acids. Between the trimmed V and J ends, which lost 5 bases and 1 base, there was a span of 12 bases. DNA for the CDR3: TGTGCCAGCAGTTGGGCAGGGAGGTCTGGGGCCAACGTCCTGACTTTC. It encodes CASSWAGRSGANVLTF.

The CDR3 sequence is CASSPIPGTSFKSSYNEQFF. In nucleotides, the CDR3 is TGCGCCAGCAGCCCAATTCCTGGGACTAGCTTCAAGAGCTCCTACAATGAGCAGTTCTTC. The chain carries TRBV4-1 and TRBJ2-1; 9 bases align to TRBD2. The germline CDR1 and CDR2 sequences are MGHRA and YSYEKL. J gave up 0 bases and V 4 bases, and 16 bases lay outside the gene matches. The CDR3 length is 20 residues.

In this sample, this clonotype turned up once. The rearrangement uses TRBV28 and TRBJ2-7, with D possibly TRBD1 on 6 matching bases. Trimming removed 2 bases at V and 2 bases at J, with 7 bases between. This CDR3 has 13 amino acids. Per germline, CDR1 MDHEN and CDR2 SYDVKM. The CDR3 region has the DNA TGTGCCAGCAGTTTAGGACAGCCCTACGAGCAGTACTTC. This encodes CASSLGQPYEQYF.

In regard to this clonotype: At one boundary the junction diverges from the germline segment, which might be a read error. The chain carries TRBV7-8 and TRBJ1-1, with D possibly being TRBD1 (5 bases). The CDR3 is made up of 14 amino acids. CDR1 and CDR2 from the germline V gene are SGHVS and FQNEAQ. CDR3 in amino acids: CASNLGGGTQYIFF. The CDR3 coding sequence is TGTGCCAGCAACTTAGGAGGAGGGACTCAATACATTTTCTTT.

This clonotype came up many times. The V call is TRBV6-5, the J call TRBJ1-2, with no clear D. Per germline, CDR1 MNHEY and CDR2 SVGAGI. V was trimmed by 11 bases and J by 0 bases, leaving 10 bases between them. This CDR3 contains 12 residues. CDR3: CAAASANYGYTF. The CDR3 nucleotides are TGTGCCGCAGCCTCAGCTAACTATGGCTACACCTTC.

The V and J genes are TRBV7-8 and TRBJ2-5, with a weak D call TRBD2 (6 bases). Per germline, CDR1 SGHVS and CDR2 FQNEAQ. Trimming removed 5 bases from V and 1 base from J, with 14 bases in between. The CDR3 sequence is 15 residues long. The DNA for the CDR3 is TGTGCCAGCAGCCGGGGGACGCCCCTCCAAGAGACCCAGTACTTC. As protein: CASSRGTPLQETQYF.

This chain joins TRBV28 and TRBJ2-3; D gene ambiguous. V was trimmed by 3 bases and J by 4 bases, leaving 14 bases between them. The CDR3 length is 15 residues. In germline, CDR1 is MDHEN, CDR2 SYDVKM. The CDR3 sequence is CASSFLGVRPDTQYF. In nucleotides, the CDR3 is TGTGCCAGCAGTTTCCTCGGCGTGAGACCAGATACGCAGTATTTT.

As to this clonotype: This may arise from a read error, as a much more abundant clone is one base away. The chain carries TRBV6-6 and TRBJ1-5; 7 nucleotides line up with TRBD1. The CDR3 is 15 amino acids. Per the germline V gene, CDR1 is MNHNY and CDR2 is SVGAGI (reference sequence). The chain's CDR3 is CAGSEGQSSNQPQHF. The CDR3 DNA reads TGTGCCGGCAGTGAGGGACAGAGTAGCAATCAGCCCCAGCATTTT.

The V gene is TRBV5-1, the J gene TRBJ1-1, with TRBD1 matching over 7 bases. V shed 1 base and J 0 bases; nucleotides not matched to a gene: 6. CDR3 length: 16 amino acids. In germline, CDR1 is SGHRS, CDR2 YFSETQ. CDR3 sequence (DNA): TGCGCCAGCAGCTTGCAGGCCAGGGGGATGAACACTGAAGCTTTCTTT. Translating it yields CASSLQARGMNTEAFF.